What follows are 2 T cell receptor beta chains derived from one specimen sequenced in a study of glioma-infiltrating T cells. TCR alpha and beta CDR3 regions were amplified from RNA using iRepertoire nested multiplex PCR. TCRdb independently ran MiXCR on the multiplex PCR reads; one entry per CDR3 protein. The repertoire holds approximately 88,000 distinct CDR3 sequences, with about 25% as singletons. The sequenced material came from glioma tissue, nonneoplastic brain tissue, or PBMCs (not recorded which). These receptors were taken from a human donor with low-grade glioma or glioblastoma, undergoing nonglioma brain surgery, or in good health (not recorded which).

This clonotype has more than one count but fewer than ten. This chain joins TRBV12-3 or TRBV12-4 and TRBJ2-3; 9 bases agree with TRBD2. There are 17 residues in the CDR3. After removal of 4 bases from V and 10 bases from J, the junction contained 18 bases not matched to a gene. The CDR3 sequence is CASSSVAGAVEIMAQYF. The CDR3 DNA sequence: TGTGCCAGCAGTTCCGTAGCGGGGGCCGTCGAGATTATGGCGCAGTATTTT.

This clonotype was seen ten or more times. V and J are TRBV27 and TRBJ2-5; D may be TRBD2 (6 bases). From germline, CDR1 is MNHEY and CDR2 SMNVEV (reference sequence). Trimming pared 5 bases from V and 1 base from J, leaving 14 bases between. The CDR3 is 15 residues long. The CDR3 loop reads CASSPPGLAQETQYF. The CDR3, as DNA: TGTGCCAGCAGTCCCCCGGGACTGGCCCAAGAGACCCAGTACTTC.